The subject of this entry is one TCR beta chain. The antigen remains undetermined. This entry comes from a study of a mutant IDH1 vaccine in newly diagnosed glioma. Sequencing was performed with immunoSEQ multiplex PCR; in TCRdb, only in-frame clones are kept and a portion is missing. The sample contains 55,000 to 65,000 clones, 80% of which appear only once. This sample's time point: week 11, during vaccination. Topical imiquimod was applied with each vaccine dose, which held 300 ug of mutant IDH1 20-mer peptide. Per germline, CDR1 MNHNS and CDR2 SASEGT. This CDR3 contains 15 residues. V shed 1 base and J shed 7 bases, with 14 bases lying between them.

The TCR originated in a man in his fifties or sixties with glioma. The chain couples TRBV6-1 to TRBJ1-5, with a weak D call TRBD1 (5 bases). The source material was PBMCs, sampled from a glioma patient whose treatment included an IDH1 peptide vaccine. The CDR3 bases are TGTGCCAGCAGTGAAGGCGTTAAGGGGACCCAGCCCCAGCATTTT. Amino acids: CASSEGVKGTQPQHF.